This T cell receptor (beta chain) was captured by sequencing in a study of radiotherapy plus CTLA-4 blockade in lung cancer. Study in general: Roughly 17% of patients responded objectively, and about 32% achieved disease control. Study-wide points: Blood-borne expansion of tumor-derived TCR clones followed radiotherapy plus ipilimumab.

The CDR3 extends over 16 amino acids. Germline CDR1 is SGHNT and CDR2 is YYREEE (reference sequence). V trimming: 4 bases; J trimming: 0 bases; junction bases outside the gene matches: 2. Note on this clone: No antigen is known for it.

TCRdb's copy holds only in-frame clones and misses some; the assay was immunoSEQ multiplex PCR. The data show 55,000 to 80,000 clones, roughly three quarters seen once. It was focal radiation plus CTLA-4 blockade with ipilimumab that patients with chemo-refractory metastatic non-small-cell lung cancer received. Material: peripheral blood, obtained from a patient treated with radiotherapy plus ipilimumab. The rearrangement links TRBV5-4 to TRBJ2-1; 12 nucleotides align to TRBD2. The receptor comes from a human donor with non-small cell lung cancer who had a complete response to radiotherapy plus ipilimumab. The CDR3 sequence is CASSPTSGGSYNEQFF. CDR3 bases: TGTGCCAGCAGCCCGACTAGCGGGGGCTCCTACAATGAGCAGTTCTTC.